These T cell receptor beta chains were read from a single sample in a study of blood T cell repertoires in COVID-19. The assay was immunoSEQ multiplex PCR, and TCRdb's table has in-frame clones only and misses some. The repertoire consists of 210,000 or so clones, with about 84% occurring once and the leading ten covering about 4.5%. Sequences were obtained from PBMCs or T cells enriched from blood (not recorded which). The receptors here all came from a young man with acute COVID-19. Each CDR3 is given with its conserved first and last residue. D genes are given only for firm matches. Clone size is given for some rows only: seen once, a few or many times, or a class if the clone is expanded.

size,D,J,V,DNA,CDR3
-,TRBD1,TRBJ1-1,TRBV7-6,TGTGCCAGCAGCTCCACAGGGGTTAACACTGAAGCTTTCTTT,CASSSTGVNTEAFF
-,-,TRBJ1-3,TRBV9,TGTGCCAGCAGCCGCCGGGGGGGCCCCAGCTCTGGAAACACCATATATTTT,CASSRRGGPSSGNTIYF
-,TRBD1,TRBJ1-6,TRBV7-2,TGTGCCAGCAGTCTTGGACAGGGGGTAAATTCACCCCTCCACTTT,CASSLGQGVNSPLHF
-,TRBD2,TRBJ2-1,TRBV2,TGTGCCAGCAGTGCCACCGGGACTAGCGGGTACAATGAGCAGTTCTTC,CASSATGTSGYNEQFF
-,-,TRBJ1-1,TRBV10-3,TGTGCAGGGGGGGGTAGCGCTGAAGCTTTCTTT,CAGGGSAEAFF
-,-,TRBJ1-1,TRBV24-1,TGTGCCACCAGTGTTGTACTCCGGGGGGTTACTGAAGCTTTCTTT,CATSVVLRGVTEAFF
-,TRBD1,TRBJ1-6,TRBV19,TGTGCCAGTAGCAGAGGGACAGTTGGAAATTCACCCCTCCACTTT,CASSRGTVGNSPLHF
once,TRBD2,TRBJ2-3,TRBV7-6,TGTGCCAGCAGCTTAGATGGTAGCGGGGGGCAAGATACGCAGTATTTT,CASSLDGSGGQDTQYF
-,TRBD2,TRBJ2-5,TRBV12-5,TGTGCTAGTGGTCAGGGAGGGGCGTACCAAGAGACCCAGTACTTC,CASGQGGAYQETQYF
-,TRBD2,TRBJ2-1,TRBV5-4,TGTGCCAGCAGCTTGGCAATAGCGGGGGGGCGATACAATGAGCAGTTCTTC,CASSLAIAGGRYNEQFF
-,TRBD1,TRBJ2-1,TRBV6-5,TGTGCCAGCAGCCCCGATCGGACAGGGTTCTTCTTC,CASSPDRTGFFF
-,-,TRBJ1-2,TRBV9,TGTGCCAGCAGTGTCGGAGGGGACTATGGCTACACCTTC,CASSVGGDYGYTF
-,TRBD1,TRBJ1-1,TRBV5-1,TGCGCCAGCACAGGGACAGGGGGAGTCGACCGGGAAGCTTTCTTT,CASTGTGGVDREAFF
-,-,TRBJ1-2,TRBV9,TGTGCCAGCAGCGTAGACCTATTGAATGGCTACACCTTC,CASSVDLLNGYTF
once,-,TRBJ1-2,TRBV5-1,TGCGCCAGCAGCTTGGGTCCAGACAGCTTAAACTATGGCTACACCTTC,CASSLGPDSLNYGYTF
-,-,TRBJ1-6,TRBV11-2,TGTGCCAGCAGCTTCGAGGAGATTAATTCACCCCTCCACTTT,CASSFEEINSPLHF
-,-,TRBJ1-2,TRBV14,TGTGCCAGCAGCCAGGGCGCAGGATACTATGGCTACACCTTC,CASSQGAGYYGYTF
-,-,TRBJ2-5,TRBV9,TGTGCCAGCAGCGTAGGCCTGGGCGGGGAGACCCAGTACTTC,CASSVGLGGETQYF
-,-,TRBJ2-7,TRBV6-5,TGTGCCAGCTCAGTCGGGGGGCGCGGCTCCTACGAGCAGTACTTC,CASSVGGRGSYEQYF
-,-,TRBJ2-2,TRBV2,TGTGCCAGCAGTGACCCGGCAGGGGATGGTGCCGGGGAGCTGTTTTTT,CASSDPAGDGAGELFF
-,TRBD2,TRBJ2-7,TRBV6-1,TGTGCCAGCGGTCTAGCGGGGGTGCAAGAGCAGTACTTC,CASGLAGVQEQYF
-,-,TRBJ2-1,TRBV11-2,TGTGCCAGCAGCTTTGTATCGGGTCAGGGCAACAATGAGCAGTTCTTC,CASSFVSGQGNNEQFF